The 10 T cell receptor beta chains below come from one sample, sequenced in a study of vaccination effects on CD4 cells after COVID-19 (dated by TCRdb to the early 2020s). Libraries were constructed by the immunoSEQ multiplex PCR assay. Here the immuneACCESS table is served through TCRdb, limited to in-frame sequences with V and J called. Missing clones are a known gap in these copies; in checked studies unresolved V genes cover under half, and the rest lacks a known reason. The sample profile shows 40,000 to 50,000 clones; approximately 72% of them were found once. The ten largest clonotypes hold 8.5% to 10% of the sample. Their antigens are not known. After less than eleven days of culture, CD4+ T cells were isolated with the EasySep CD4+ T cell isolation kit. Each participant received two doses of an mRNA SARS-CoV-2 vaccine, either BNT162b2 or mRNA-1273. The sequences come from CD4+ T cells from PBMCs cultured without peptide, collected after COVID-19 vaccination. The source is a human donor who received a COVID-19 vaccine.

The CDR3 here is CASSSRGRKETQYF. DNA of the CDR3: TGTGCCAGCAGCTCCAGGGGGCGGAAAGAGACCCAGTACTTC. This chain joins TRBV5-4 and TRBJ2-5; 8 nucleotides line up with TRBD1. This CDR3 has 14 amino acids. J gave up 3 bases and V 3 bases, and 4 bases lay outside the gene matches. Germline V lookup: CDR1 SGHNT, CDR2 YYREEE (reference sequence).

V usage is TRBV6-1 and J usage is TRBJ1-1, with 8 bases aligning to TRBD1. The V segment lost 1 base and the J segment 3 bases; nucleotides outside the gene matches: 7. The CDR3 has 16 amino acids. Germline-derived CDR1 and CDR2 are MNHNS and SASEGT. As DNA, the CDR3 is TGTGCCAGCAGTGAAGACCAGGGGGCCCGATACACTGAAGCTTTCTTT. This gives the protein CASSEDQGARYTEAFF.

CDR3 in amino acids: CASSPSTYSGRGNEQYF. DNA of the CDR3: TGTGCCAGCAGCCCATCCACCTATAGCGGGAGGGGCAACGAGCAGTACTTC. This chain connects TRBV7-2 to TRBJ2-7, with 11 bases identical to TRBD2. With V trimmed by 5 bases and J by 5 bases, 14 bases remained unmatched. CDR3 size: 17 residues. Germline lookup yields CDR1 SGHTA and CDR2 FQGNSA.

This rearrangement joins TRBV11-3 to TRBJ2-7; perhaps TRBD1 as D (6 bases). Germline loops: CDR1 SGHNT, CDR2 YENEEA. The CDR3 sequence is 15 residues long. Trimming left V 5 bases short and J 2 bases short, with 16 bases between. The CDR3 sequence is CASSPQTGLPYEQYF. DNA of the CDR3: TGTGCCAGCAGCCCCCAAACAGGGTTACCCTACGAGCAGTACTTC. Supplemented by reference TRBV11-3 and TRBJ2-7, the full variable domain reads EAGVVQSPRYKIIEKKQPVAFWCNPISGHNTLYWYLQNLGQGPELLIRYENEEAVDDSQLPKDRFSAERLKGVDSTLKIQPAELGDSAVYLCASSPQTGLPYEQYFGPGTRLTVT.

The genes are TRBV12-5 and TRBJ1-3; the D is unclear. Germline CDR1 and CDR2: LGHNT and FRNRAP. V was trimmed by 0 bases and J by 0 bases, leaving 6 bases between them. The CDR3 has 15 amino acids. The CDR3 reads CASGLVLNSGNTIYF. In nucleotides, the CDR3 is TGTGCTAGTGGTTTGGTACTGAACTCTGGAAACACCATATATTTT.

The CDR3 loop is CASSVATWTPNTEAFF. The DNA of the CDR3 is TGTGCCAGCAGCGTAGCCACTTGGACCCCGAACACTGAAGCTTTCTTT. The chain uses TRBV9 and TRBJ1-1; D uncertain. CDR3 size: 16 residues. Trimming removed 0 bases from V and 1 base from J, with 13 bases in between. Germline CDR1 is SGDLS and CDR2 is YYNGEE.

The chain joins TRBV6-1 to TRBJ2-1; TRBD2 matches 10 bases. Germline CDR1 MNHNS, CDR2 SASEGT. The trim removed 1 base at V and 10 bases at J, leaving 7 bases unmatched. This CDR3 region has 15 residues. DNA for the CDR3: TGTGCCAGCAGTGAAGTAGGGCTAGCGGGAGAGGAGCAGTTCTTC. Protein sequence: CASSEVGLAGEEQFF.

This sequence joins TRBV6-5 and TRBJ1-1, with a tentative D call TRBD1 (5 bases). V lost 11 bases, J lost 5 bases, and 18 bases lay in between. The CDR3 contains 13 residues. Germline V CDR1 and CDR2: MNHEY, SVGAGI. The CDR3 DNA reads TGTGCCGGCGGGGGGAATCGGGGGACTGAAGCTTTCTTT. Translation: CAGGGNRGTEAFF.

The chain is built from TRBV30 and TRBJ2-7; 11 positions agree with TRBD2. CDR3 length: 14 residues. The V gene end was trimmed by 2 bases and the J gene end by 3 bases; junction bases not matched to a gene: 3. CDR1 is GTSNPN, CDR2 SVGIG, per germline (reference sequence). CDR3 DNA sequence: TGTGCCTGGAGTCAACTAGCGGGGGTCTACGAGCAGTACTTC. Translating it yields CAWSQLAGVYEQYF.

The chain carries TRBV6-4 and TRBJ2-3; D perhaps matches TRBD2 (6 bases). V lost 7 bases and J 3 bases, leaving 14 bases between the germline ends. CDR3 length: 14 amino acids. In germline, CDR1 is MRHNA, CDR2 SNTAGT. CDR3 nucleotide sequence: TGTGCCAGCAATGAGGGCGGGGAGACAGATACGCAGTATTTT. Protein sequence: CASNEGGETDTQYF.